The next 11 T cell receptor beta chains were all read from a single sample in a study of blood T cell repertoires in COVID-19. Data came from immunoSEQ multiplex PCR; TCRdb stores just in-frame clones and leaves some out. The data contain approximately 260,000 clones, about 88% of them seen just once; the ten biggest clones take up 3.5% to 5.5%. Sequencing was performed on peripheral blood. The receptors here all came from a woman aged 40 to 55 who had recovered from COVID-19.

The genes are TRBV27 and TRBJ1-1; D unclear. The CDR3 has 14 residues. The V and J ends lost 3 bases and 5 bases respectively, with 13 bases between them. The germline CDR1 and CDR2 sequences are MNHEY and SMNVEV (reference sequence). CDR3 bases: TGTGCCAGCAGTTTGGTTTCGGGGATTACTGAAGCTTTCTTT. Protein product: CASSLVSGITEAFF.

The chain joins TRBV5-6 to TRBJ1-2; possible D gene TRBD1, 6 bases. Trimming took off 4 bases at V and 3 bases at J, with 16 bases between the two ends. This CDR3 spans 15 amino acids. Germline assignment: CDR1 SGHDT and CDR2 YYEEEE. The CDR3 spells CASSTSYTGHYGYTF. In DNA form, the CDR3 reads TGTGCCAGCAGCACGTCCTATACAGGGCACTATGGCTACACCTTC.

This chain uses TRBV6-5 with TRBJ1-2; the D is unclear. The CDR3 runs to 11 residues. Trimming left V 6 bases short and J 3 bases short, with 5 bases between. Germline lookup yields CDR1 MNHEY and CDR2 SVGAGI. As DNA, the CDR3 is TGTGCCAGCAGAACAGACTATGGCTACACCTTC. Residues: CASRTDYGYTF.

The chain is built from TRBV2 and TRBJ2-3; 14 nucleotides line up with TRBD2. V was pared by 3 bases and J by 6 bases, with 2 bases of the junction left unmatched. The CDR3 consists of 15 residues. Germline CDR1 is SNHLY and CDR2 is FYNNEI. In nucleotides, the CDR3 is TGTGCCAGCAGTGAGGGACTAGCGGGAGCCGATACGCAGTATTTT. Translating gives CASSEGLAGADTQYF.

V is TRBV18 and J is TRBJ2-5; perhaps TRBD1 as D (5 bases). The CDR3 is 13 residues long. Between the trimmed V and J ends, which lost 4 bases and 4 bases, there was a span of 10 bases. Germline V gene sequence: CDR1 KGHSH, CDR2 LQKENI. CDR3 in DNA: TGTGCCAGCTCACAGGGGAAGGGAGAGACCCAGTACTTC. Protein product: CASSQGKGETQYF.

The V gene is TRBV6-5, the J gene TRBJ1-2, with D tentatively TRBD1 (6 bases). The V end was cut by 5 bases, the J end by 8 bases, with 21 bases between. The CDR3 is 15 amino acids. Per the germline V gene, CDR1 is MNHEY and CDR2 is SVGAGI. The CDR3 protein is CASSTQDRIAGGYTF. CDR3 nucleotide sequence: TGTGCCAGCAGTACCCAAGACAGGATTGCTGGAGGCTACACCTTC.

The sample holds one count of this clone. The V call is TRBV4-1, the J call TRBJ1-2, with D hard to call. The CDR3 loop spans 15 amino acids. Germline V gene sequence: CDR1 MGHRA, CDR2 YSYEKL. V shed 5 bases and J shed 7 bases, with 20 bases lying between them. DNA of the CDR3: TGCGCCAGCAGCTCAAACTCCGGGAGACTTCGTGGCTACACCTTC. It encodes CASSSNSGRLRGYTF.

This chain joins TRBV2 and TRBJ1-2; 8 bases agree with TRBD1. There are 11 residues in the CDR3. Per germline, CDR1 SNHLY and CDR2 FYNNEI. CDR3 amino acids: CASQGAVGYTF. The CDR3 DNA reads TGTGCTTCTCAGGGGGCGGTTGGCTACACCTTC.

The rearrangement joins TRBV20-1 to TRBJ1-1; D unclear. V lost 3 bases, J lost 8 bases, and 19 bases lay in between. Germline CDR1 and CDR2: DFQATT and SNEGSKA (reference sequence). The CDR3 totals 14 residues. The CDR3, as DNA: TGCAGTGCTAGTGGTGGAAAGGAGAACGACGAAGCTTTCTTT. This sequence encodes CSASGGKENDEAFF.

A single count supports this clone. The J gene is TRBJ2-3, the V gene TRBV3-1 (or the pseudogene TRBV3-2); 7 nucleotides match TRBD2. Germline lookup yields CDR1 LGHDT and CDR2 YNNKEL (reference sequence). The CDR3 runs to 16 residues. Trimming at V came to 3 bases and at J to 2 bases, leaving 8 bases not matched to a gene. The DNA of the CDR3 is TGTGCCAGCAGCCATCACGGCGGGGGTGCCACAGATACGCAGTATTTT. It yields the protein CASSHHGGGATDTQYF.

The gene calls are TRBV5-1 and TRBJ2-5; TRBD2 agrees at 7 bases. The junction had 3 bases not matched to a gene; V was cut back by 4 bases and J by 9 bases. The length of the CDR3 is 11 residues. Germline V gene sequence: CDR1 SGHRS, CDR2 YFSETQ. The CDR3 DNA reads as TGCGCCAGCAGCCGCAGCGGGGCCCAGTACTTC. Protein sequence: CASSRSGAQYF.